This T cell receptor (beta chain) stems from a study of cytomegalovirus exposure and HLA in healthy donors (TCRdb year 2017). General notes on the study: An earlier analysis of under 600 of the donors reported 250 to 300 Gb of sequence data and some 120 million unique TCR beta sequences from roughly 180 million T cells. An early release covering just under 650 HLA-typed donors comprised roughly 300 gigabases of sequencing data and 85 million to 100 million unique TCR sequences. The genetic ancestry cluster associated with self-reported Caucasian donors included 81% of the 398 genotyped donors. The study aimed to test whether cataloging public T cell receptors could reveal signatures of past pathogen exposure. The study profiled the T cell repertoires of fewer than 850 subjects by immunosequencing and related them to cytomegalovirus serostatus. A separate validation cohort of 100 to 150 different subjects was used in addition to the roughly 700-subject first cohort. To predict cytomegalovirus infection status, the study combined high-throughput TCR immunosequencing, statistical association of individual TCRs with disease status, and machine learning. In a later analysis, previously published TCR beta repertoires from 550 to 750 donors were re-analyzed and high-resolution HLA genotyping was added so that TCR occurrence patterns could be studied. Rather than drawing on any new phenotypic data, the later analysis identified candidate immune exposures from TCR beta sequences and the way those sequences occurred across donors. An earlier analysis of some 500 of the donors applied high-throughput TCR beta sequencing to assess whether each TCR beta V gene segment acted as functional or pseudogenic. Donor age, sex, ethnicity and CMV serostatus were compiled alongside the repertoire data. In a later genetic analysis, genome-wide SNP genotypes for about three fifths of the roughly 670 donors were used, and that subset was treated as a discovery cohort. All discovery cohort repertoires had been generated on a single sequencing platform. HLA typing covered class I and class II loci at four-digit resolution. The number of donors typed differed by locus, with about 629-640 for A, B, C, DRB1 and DQB1, around 500 for DQA1, approximately 570 for DPA1, and some 470 for DPB1. Because of strong linkage in the cohort, four or five DR-DQ haplotypes were treated as single units for association and clustering. Among about 400 genotyped donors of the cohort, an average of approximately 240,000 unique TCR beta nucleotide sequences was sequenced per donor, of which 15% to 20% were non-productive.

Paper-wide results and their limitations: The presence/absence analyses assumed that sequencing depth was roughly uniform across donors, and that assumption may not be true. In a later analysis, HLA-associated TCR beta chains showed more clonal expansion and lower generation probabilities than non-associated chains that were equally common. When HLA alleles, especially DR and DQ, strongly co-occurred, attributing TCR associations to individual alleles was difficult. According to a later analysis, most CMV-associated TCR beta chains appeared to be HLA-restricted, and the HLA associations seemed to be driven largely by CMV exposure. Correlated functional status among segregating V segments might reflect linkage disequilibrium, but an unknown experimental factor could not be ruled out. A total of 150 or so TCR beta chains were listed by the study as associated with cytomegalovirus. According to the authors, the approach could potentially be generalized to other disease states and immunological phenotypes. According to a later genetic analysis, donors in an Asian-associated ancestry cluster had fewer N-insertions in productive TCRs than the approximately 700-donor mean. In an earlier analysis of under 600 of the donors, most TCR beta V segments were observed in productive rearrangements about 87% or about 30% of the time, broadly matching IMGT annotations. In both the original and validation cohorts, the classifier was reported to diagnose cytomegalovirus status with high specificity and sensitivity. In a later genetic analysis, a missense DCLRE1C variant was associated with V-gene and J-gene trimming of TCR beta chains, and the association was replicated in an independent cohort. The only immune exposure information available for the cohort was CMV serostatus. A further reported finding was that TCR beta sequences accurately predicted the HLA-A and HLA-B alleles for most subjects in the first cohort. Across donors, most TCR sequences were observed very rarely, whereas some public TCRs were present in many individuals. A cluster of highly shared sequence variants was judged likely to represent a technical artifact of the sequencing pipeline. Three of the identified cytomegalovirus-associated TCR beta chains were confirmed in vitro to be specific for cytomegalovirus antigens. HLA typing was unavailable for some donors at each locus, so association tests used only the typed subset. This cohort had only TCR beta chains sequenced, and the lack of alpha or paired-chain data limited which features could be detected. In a later analysis, TCR association rates were found to vary across HLA loci, with the most associated TCRs seen for DRB1 alleles and the fewest for HLA-C alleles. A later analysis reported that several top co-occurrence clusters appeared linked to parvovirus B19, influenza, CMV and Epstein-Barr virus. Because counts were too low, more than 15 rarely observed V segments, including chromosome 9 orphons, were left out of the earlier analysis of 500 to 750 of the donors. At a false discovery rate of 0.05, a later analysis linked fewer than 20,000 TCR beta sequences to specific HLA alleles.

The library was prepared using the immunoSEQ multiplex PCR assay. The multiplex PCR relied on a mix of 60 forward primers for TCR Vbeta segments and 13 reverse primers for TCR Jbeta segments. The CDR3 region of rearranged TCR beta genes was amplified from genomic DNA with a multiplex PCR assay. The amplified TCR beta libraries were sequenced on the Illumina HiSeq System as 87-base-pair reads. As for the original processing: A later analysis counted some 74 million unique TCR beta chains across the 666 repertoires, and some 11 million of these chains were shared by at least two donors. To remove PCR and sequencing errors, raw reads were error-corrected and collapsed into unique sequences using a nearest-neighbor algorithm that merged closely related sequences. CDR3 sequences were aligned to IMGT reference sequences to assign V, D and J gene segments. For a sequence to be retained, a match of at least six nucleotides was required to both a V gene segment and a J gene segment. Rearrangements were called productive when the CDR3 lacked stop codons and stayed in frame with V and J; all others were non-productive. CDR3 was defined by IMGT convention, running from the second conserved V-encoded cysteine to the conserved J-encoded phenylalanine. In an earlier analysis of 587 of the donors, sequences lacking an unambiguous match to a single V gene segment were excluded. An earlier analysis of 450 to 650 of the donors called V segments functional above 56.7% productive rearrangements and segregating when the between-donor standard deviation exceeded 5%. A statistical classification framework was built to diagnose cytomegalovirus status from the catalog of TCR beta chain sequences. In a later analysis, V and J genes were assigned by comparing TCR nucleotide sequences against IMGT/GENE-DB human TR gene sequences. Using the TCRdist pipeline, a later analysis assigned CDR3 sequences along with most-parsimonious VDJ recombination scenarios. In a later analysis, each TCR beta chain was defined by its CDR3 amino acid sequence together with its V-gene family, and reads lacking a unique V-gene family were excluded. To address suspected cross-contamination and a sequencing artifact, a later analysis removed approximately 600 highly shared, low-generation-probability nucleotide sequences. In a later analysis, a clonal expansion index for each public chain was calculated from normalized within-repertoire ranks of inferred template counts. Generation probabilities in a later analysis came from a VDJ recombination model fitted to out-of-frame rearrangements, and those results were checked against IGoR. In a later analysis, TCR-TCR, TCR-HLA and TCR-CMV co-occurrence was scored with hypergeometric tests, and a repertoire-size bias correction was applied to TCR pairs. False discovery rates were estimated in a later analysis by permuting HLA or CMV assignments 20 times. In a later analysis, co-occurring TCRs were grouped with DBSCAN, and TCRdist sequence similarity was added when clustering was performed within HLA-allele-positive subsets. Co-occurrence clustering excluded repertoires with fewer than 30,000 or more than 120,000 public chains, plus five with anomalous nucleotide sharing. The table comes from immuneACCESS by way of TCRdb, which keeps in-frame sequences with V and J called. Part of the clones is missing from these tables; in studies checked, under half for an unresolved V gene and the rest for unknown reasons. The V and J calls and clone size come from that table; D and trimming were worked out from the DNA. This sample is represented by about 170,000 clones; around 78% of them were singletons. The ten most abundant clones make up around 3.2% of the sample.

The cohort was made up of roughly 670 healthy bone marrow donors. Cohort members were all nominally healthy when sampled, although unrecorded immune exposures were likely present. The donor was CMV seropositive and belonged to the group of 250 to 300 seropositive cohort members. Each donor provided a peripheral blood sample, and peripheral blood mononuclear cells were used for TCR beta sequencing. The Qiagen DNeasy Blood Extraction Kit was used to extract genomic DNA from the blood cell samples. As to this clone: No antigen is known for it. Qualities for individual bases were not recorded, and no much larger clone is one base off.

Sample: PBMCs. The origin of this receptor is a woman between 50 and 59 years old in good health and CMV-seropositive.

The bases read TGCGCCAGCAGCCAAGATCTATACGGAGCCGTGGATTCACCCCTCCACTTT. This is translated as CASSQDLYGAVDSPLHF. The rearranged chain carries TRBV4-3 and TRBJ1-6; no D segment can be confidently identified. The CDR3 contains 17 residues, cysteine and phenylalanine counted. The read is trimmed to its CDR3 DNA, 51 bases read in frame from base 1. CDR1 and CDR2, looked up from the germline V gene, are LGHNA and YSLEER. V and J lose 0 bases and 8 bases, and a span of 17 bases separates them.